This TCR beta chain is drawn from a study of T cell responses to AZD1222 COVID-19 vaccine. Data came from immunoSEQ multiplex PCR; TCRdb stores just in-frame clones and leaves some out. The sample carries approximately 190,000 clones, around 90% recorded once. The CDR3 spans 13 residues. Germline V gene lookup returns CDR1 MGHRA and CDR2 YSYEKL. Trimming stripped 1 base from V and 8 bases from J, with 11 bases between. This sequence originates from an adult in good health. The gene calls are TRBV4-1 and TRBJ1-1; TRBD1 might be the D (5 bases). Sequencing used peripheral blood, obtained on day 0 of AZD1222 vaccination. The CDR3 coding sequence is TGCGCCAGCAGCCAAGGTTCAGGGATCGAAGCTTTCTTT. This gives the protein CASSQGSGIEAFF.